The sequence of this TCR beta chain was determined in a study of cytomegalovirus exposure and HLA in healthy donors. Germline V gene sequence: CDR1 MNHEY, CDR2 SMNVEV (reference sequence). Between the trimmed V and J ends, which lost 1 base and 8 bases, there was a span of 20 bases. The CDR3 runs 16 residues. This clone was recorded a few times. A multiplex PCR was run with 60 Vbeta primers and 13 Jbeta primers. Assay: immunoSEQ multiplex PCR; the TCRdb copy retains only in-frame clones and omits some. Of about 130,000 clones detected, approximately 82% appear once; the ten largest clones hold about 2.5%.

Material for sequencing was PBMCs. The TCR comes from a boy younger than 10 in good health and CMV-seronegative. The V gene is TRBV27, the J gene TRBJ1-2; D is ambiguous. CDR3 region: CASSLFSWPGSGGYTF. As DNA, the CDR3 is TGTGCCAGCAGTTTATTTTCATGGCCGGGGAGTGGGGGCTACACCTTC.